This T cell receptor beta chain comes out of a study of cytomegalovirus exposure and HLA in healthy donors. Study in general: In an earlier analysis, 95 million to 140 million unique TCR beta sequences were found from approximately 190 million T cells. The study's findings and limits: Later analysis reportedly placed an Asian-associated ancestry cluster below the roughly 700-donor mean in N-insertions. Accurate prediction of most subjects' HLA-A and HLA-B alleles from TCR beta sequences was reported. A later analysis, which compared TCR beta chains of equal frequency, found the HLA-associated ones more clonally expanded.

With 60 Vbeta and 13 Jbeta primers, the PCR was carried out. TCRdb's copy holds only in-frame clones and misses some; the assay was immunoSEQ multiplex PCR. The data hold about 180,000 clones, with 70% to 80% observed a single time. CDR3 length: 17 residues. In germline, CDR1 is SGHKS, CDR2 YYEKEE (reference sequence). The ends lost 0 bases at V and 0 bases at J; junction bases unmatched: 4. A remark on this clone: Its antigen remains unknown.

Sequenced: PBMCs. V is TRBV5-5 and J is TRBJ1-3; 9 bases fit TRBD1. The receptor comes from a man aged 55-75 years in good health and CMV-seronegative. CDR3 bases: TGTGCCAGCAGCTTGGTGGGACAGGGCAACTCTGGAAACACCATATATTTT. This sequence encodes CASSLVGQGNSGNTIYF.